These 27 T cell receptor beta chains share one sample of origin, sequenced in a study of T cell repertoires in cytomegalovirus infection. TCRdb redid the calling of the reads with MiXCR, one entry per CDR3 protein. The data show 450,000 to 600,000 distinct CDR3 sequences, with 42% seen just once and around 45% held by the top ten. The antigens of these receptors remain unknown. Sequencing used cultured PBMCs, obtained from culture after CMV antigen stimulation. Receptors originate from a human donor in good health (CMV status not recorded). Some clones in this sample may be carry-over from other donors' samples.

The chain carries TRBV6-2 or TRBV6-3 and TRBJ2-1; possibly TRBD2 for D (6 bases). The V end lost 6 bases, the J end lost 10 bases, and 16 bases lay between the germline ends. The CDR3 is made up of 13 amino acids. The germline gives CDR1 MNHEY, CDR2 SVGEGT. The CDR3 region has the DNA TGTGCCAGCAGGCGGGGAACCACCCCCGAGCAGTTCTTC. Encoded protein: CASRRGTTPEQFF.

V and J are TRBV6-7 and TRBJ2-7; D might be TRBD1 (5 bases). TRBV6-7 is an ORF; its function is uncertain. The CDR3 is 11 amino acids. V gave up 8 bases and J gave up 7 bases, with 12 bases separating them. CDR3 residues: CASLYQGEQYF. The CDR3 DNA follows: TGTGCCAGCCTTTATCAGGGTGAGCAGTACTTC.

This clonotype was detected only once. The chain employs TRBV2 and TRBJ2-7; D possibly matches TRBD1 or TRBD2 (6 bases each). Trimming took off 7 bases at V and 7 bases at J, with 14 bases between the two ends. Germline loops: CDR1 SNHLY, CDR2 FYNNEI. The CDR3 is made up of 12 amino acids. For the CDR3, the DNA is TGTGCCAGCACCGGGGGCGCGTGGGAGCAGTACTTC. Translation gives CASTGGAWEQYF.

This clonotype showed up just a few times. The chain joins TRBV4-1 to TRBJ1-2; D remains ambiguous. The germline V and J ends were trimmed by 1 base and 0 bases, with 18 bases remaining between them. CDR3 size: 18 residues. Per germline, CDR1 MGHRA and CDR2 YSYEKL. The CDR3 region is CASSQVRALQRANYGYTF. In nucleotides, the CDR3 is TGCGCCAGCAGCCAAGTACGGGCACTCCAACGAGCTAACTATGGCTACACCTTC.

This clonotype was picked up a small number of times. The V gene is TRBV5-4, the J gene TRBJ1-5, with D maybe TRBD1 (6 bases). Germline V lookup: CDR1 SGHNT, CDR2 YYREEE (reference sequence). This CDR3 has 13 residues. The germline V and J ends were trimmed by 3 bases and 6 bases, with 10 bases remaining between them. The CDR3 DNA reads TGTGCCAGCAGCTGGGCAGGGGCTCAGCCCCAGCATTTT. Residues: CASSWAGAQPQHF.

V gene TRBV7-6 combines with J gene TRBJ1-2, with D unresolved. Germline lookup yields CDR1 SGHVS and CDR2 FNYEAQ. V lost 1 base, J lost 6 bases, and 15 bases lay in between. The CDR3 spans 15 residues. The CDR3 region has the DNA TGTGCCAGCAGCTTAGGGGGAGGCACGGGAGATGGCTACACCTTC. Protein sequence: CASSLGGGTGDGYTF.

The chain recombines TRBV20-1 with TRBJ2-5; D may be TRBD1 (6 bases). The V gene's germline CDR1 is DFQATT and CDR2 SNEGSKA (reference sequence). There are 11 residues in the CDR3. V was cut by 7 bases and J by 5 bases, with 11 bases left in between. The CDR3 reads CSVGGRETQYF. The CDR3 DNA follows: TGCAGTGTAGGGGGTAGGGAGACCCAGTACTTC.

This clonotype was counted a few times. The V gene is TRBV6-1, the J gene TRBJ2-5, with D unresolved. CDR3 length equals 11 residues. The V gene's germline CDR1 is MNHNS and CDR2 SASEGT. Deletions cut 6 bases from V and 1 base from J, with 3 bases between. CDR3 residues: CASRIQETQYF. Here the CDR3 DNA reads TGTGCCAGCAGGATCCAAGAGACCCAGTACTTC.

The chain employs TRBV28 and TRBJ1-4; tentative D call: TRBD1 (5 bases). The CDR3 has 14 residues. Germline values: CDR1 MDHEN, CDR2 SYDVKM. Trimming stripped 5 bases from V and 8 bases from J, with 15 bases between. The CDR3 spells CASSPRTRREKLFF. For the CDR3, the DNA is TGTGCCAGCAGTCCCAGGACAAGACGGGAAAAACTGTTTTTT.

The gene calls are TRBV7-2 and TRBJ2-7, with a possible D match to TRBD1 (5 bases). Trimming removed 2 bases from V and 10 bases from J, with 24 bases in between. The CDR3 contains 16 residues. The V gene's germline CDR1 is SGHTA and CDR2 FQGNSA. CDR3 DNA: TGTGCCAGCAGCTTAATGGATTTCCCCGCGTGGGGCGGTCAGTACTTC. Amino acids: CASSLMDFPAWGGQYF.

The chain combines TRBV20-1 with TRBJ2-7; 7 bases fit TRBD2. The CDR3 is 15 residues long. In germline, CDR1 is DFQATT, CDR2 SNEGSKA (reference sequence). Trimming at V came to 8 bases and at J to 1 base, leaving 14 bases not matched to a gene. CDR3 bases: TGCAGTACAAAGGGACTACCCCTCGGGTCCTACGAGCAGTACTTC. Amino acids: CSTKGLPLGSYEQYF.

The genes are TRBV7-3 and TRBJ1-1; the D is unclear. This CDR3 is built from 15 residues. In germline, CDR1 is SGHTA, CDR2 FQGTGA. Trimming left V 8 bases short and J 4 bases short, with 20 bases between. This chain's CDR3 is CASARHNMRSTEAFF. CDR3 DNA: TGTGCCAGCGCTCGCCATAATATGAGGAGCACTGAAGCTTTCTTT.

This clonotype was seen more than once but under ten times. The chain couples TRBV7-2 to TRBJ2-3; D is undetermined. V shed 0 bases and J shed 8 bases, with 3 bases lying between them. This CDR3 is 11 amino acids long. The germline V gene encodes CDR1 SGHTA and CDR2 FQGNSA. CDR3 DNA sequence: TGTGCCAGCAGCTTAGCTGCTACGCAGTATTTT. This gives the protein CASSLAATQYF.

The rearrangement joins TRBV2 to TRBJ2-4; D is unclear. Trimming left V 3 bases short and J 0 bases short, with 6 bases between. Germline V gives CDR1 SNHLY, CDR2 FYNNEI. The length of the CDR3 is 14 residues. The CDR3 region is CASSDRVAKNIQYF. The CDR3 region has the DNA TGTGCCAGCAGTGACAGAGTAGCCAAAAACATTCAGTACTTC.

This clonotype was seen a few times. The chain has TRBV7-9 and TRBJ1-1; perhaps TRBD1 as D (6 bases). The CDR3 loop spans 15 amino acids. Germline CDR1 is SEHNR and CDR2 is FQNEAQ (reference sequence). V was trimmed by 5 bases and J by 1 base, leaving 14 bases between them. CDR3 amino acids: CASSPYGQKNTEAFF. CDR3 DNA sequence: TGTGCCAGCAGCCCTTACGGACAGAAGAACACTGAAGCTTTCTTT. Full variable domain (missing parts from reference TRBV7-9 and TRBJ1-1): DTGVSQNPRHKITKRGQNVTFRCDPISEHNRLYWYRQTLGQGPEFLTYFQNEAQLEKSRLLSDRFSAERPKGSFSTLEIQRTEQGDSAMYLCASSPYGQKNTEAFFGQGTRLTVV.

The chain has TRBV7-6 and TRBJ1-1; tentative D call: TRBD1 (6 bases). In germline, CDR1 is SGHVS, CDR2 FNYEAQ. V was shortened by 5 bases and J by 4 bases, with 14 bases between the two germline ends. This CDR3 is 14 amino acids long. In DNA form, the CDR3 reads TGTGCCAGCAGCCCCCCGGCAGGGGCCACTGAAGCTTTCTTT. Translation gives CASSPPAGATEAFF.

There are a few counts of this clonotype. The V call is TRBV12-3 or TRBV12-4, the J call TRBJ2-7, with no clear D. V was clipped by 5 bases and J by 1 base, with 15 bases between them. The CDR3 totals 15 residues. The chain's CDR3 is CASSHTSGRSYEQYF. The DNA for the CDR3 is TGTGCCAGCAGTCATACGAGTGGACGGTCCTACGAGCAGTACTTC.

This clonotype appeared a few times. CDR3 loop: CASSLGPGTSVMNEQFF. CDR3 nucleotide sequence: TGTGCCAGCAGCTTAGGTCCCGGGACTAGCGTAATGAATGAGCAGTTCTTC. The chain combines TRBV11-2 with TRBJ2-1; 10 nucleotides line up with TRBD2. The CDR3 loop spans 17 amino acids. Germline V gives CDR1 SGHAT, CDR2 FQNNGV. The trim removed 1 base at V and 7 bases at J, leaving 10 bases unmatched. The full variable domain, completed using reference TRBV11-2 and TRBJ2-1, is EAGVAQSPRYKIIEKRQSVAFWCNPISGHATLYWYQQILGQGPKLLIQFQNNGVVDDSQLPKDRFSAERLKGVDSTLKIQPAKLEDSAVYLCASSLGPGTSVMNEQFFGPGTRLTVL.

The chain combines TRBV4-1 with TRBJ2-5; 7 positions match TRBD2. This CDR3 spans 15 amino acids. In germline, CDR1 is MGHRA, CDR2 YSYEKL. With 2 bases clipped from V and 4 bases from J, the junction kept 7 bases outside the gene matches. The CDR3 DNA is TGCGCCAGCAGCCAACTAGCGGTCTCTCCAGAGACCCAGTACTTC. Protein product: CASSQLAVSPETQYF.

There are many counts of this clonotype. The J gene is TRBJ1-6, the V gene TRBV7-2; D perhaps matches TRBD1 (5 bases). The V gene lost 2 bases and the J gene lost 9 bases, with 14 bases spanning the gap. Germline V gene sequence: CDR1 SGHTA, CDR2 FQGNSA. The CDR3 is 15 residues long. The CDR3 reads CASSLQGYPGSPLHF. The CDR3 region has the DNA TGTGCCAGCAGCTTACAGGGTTATCCTGGTTCACCCCTCCACTTT.

The chain combines TRBV12-3 or TRBV12-4 with TRBJ2-1, with 10 bases aligning to TRBD2. This CDR3 spans 17 amino acids. V lost 6 bases to trimming and J lost 4 bases; unmatched junction nucleotides: 12. CDR3 nucleotides: TGTGCCAGCAGGGCCTTTAGGACTAGCGGATTTTACAATGAGCAGTTCTTC. It encodes CASRAFRTSGFYNEQFF.

In its sample, this clonotype was seen a few times. V and J are TRBV7-2 and TRBJ1-1, with 7 positions matching TRBD1. There are 14 residues in the CDR3. The germline V gene has CDR1 SGHTA and CDR2 FQGNSA. V was pared by 4 bases and J by 6 bases, with 8 bases of the junction left unmatched. CDR3 sequence reads: CASSYPEGAAEAFF. The CDR3, as DNA: TGTGCCAGCAGCTATCCGGAGGGGGCCGCTGAAGCTTTCTTT.

The chain recombines TRBV6-2 or TRBV6-3 with TRBJ1-5; D is unclear. The germline V gene encodes CDR1 MNHEY and CDR2 SVGEGT. V lost 2 bases and J lost 0, with 17 bases in between. The CDR3 length is 18 residues. The CDR3 sequence: CASSYGVRGAYSNQPQHF. In nucleotides, the CDR3 is TGTGCCAGCAGTTACGGGGTCAGAGGCGCCTATAGCAATCAGCCCCAGCATTTT.

Concerning this clonotype: This CDR3 fails to terminate in the conserved phenylalanine or tryptophan, so it likely reflects a read error. The gene calls are TRBV12-3 or TRBV12-4 and TRBJ1-3, with TRBD1 identical over 7 bases. The CDR3 has 17 amino acids. After removal of 6 bases from V and 0 bases from J, the junction contained 11 bases not matched to a gene. The CDR3 here is CASRRRTGQTSGNTIYV. The CDR3 DNA sequence: TGTGCCAGCAGGCGTAGGACAGGCCAAACCTCTGGAAACACCATATATGTT.

This chain connects TRBV2 to TRBJ2-7; D gene uncertain. This CDR3 is built from 14 residues. V was trimmed by 5 bases and J by 3 bases, leaving 14 bases between them. Per germline, CDR1 SNHLY and CDR2 FYNNEI. The CDR3 DNA reads TGTGCCAGCAGTTTTGCCGACGCGGACTACGAGCAGTACTTC. Protein product: CASSFADADYEQYF. The variable domain in full, with the rest retrieved from reference TRBV2 and TRBJ2-7, is EPEVTQTPSHQVTQMGQEVILRCVPISNHLYFYWYRQILGQKVEFLVSFYNNEISEKSEIFDDQFSVERPDGSNFTLKIRSTKLEDSAMYFCASSFADADYEQYFGPGTRLTVT.

This clonotype was observed a handful of times. The J gene is TRBJ2-1, the V gene TRBV5-4; 8 bases are shared with TRBD2. CDR1 and CDR2 from the germline V gene are SGHNT and YYREEE (reference sequence). The CDR3 loop spans 16 amino acids. Losses at the gene ends were 4 bases for V and 9 bases for J; bases not matched to a gene: 15. The CDR3 spells CASSPGLANIASEQFF. Written as DNA, the CDR3 is TGTGCCAGCAGCCCCGGACTAGCTAACATAGCTAGTGAGCAGTTCTTC.

This clonotype was found a few times. This sequence joins TRBV7-2 and TRBJ2-2, with D possibly being TRBD2 (5 bases). V lost 3 bases to trimming and J lost 7 bases, with 24 bases between them. Germline-derived CDR1 and CDR2 are SGHTA and FQGNSA. The CDR3 is 18 residues long. The CDR3 reads CASSLMGSARAGGGELFF. The CDR3 nucleotides read TGTGCCAGCAGCTTGATGGGTTCAGCTAGGGCAGGAGGCGGGGAGCTGTTTTTT.